This is a list of T cell receptor beta chains from one sample in a study of T cells expressing NK-cell markers. TCRdb re-analyzed the 5' RACE reads; it lists each CDR3 protein once, without DNA. With under 500,000 distinct CDR3 sequences in the sample, the ten largest clones hold 7.3%. The material sequenced was blood T cells: a sorted CD56 or NKG2C T cell subset, CD4+ or CD8+ T cells, or bulk PBMC T cells (not recorded which). These receptors came from a woman aged 18-69 years in good health. Both conserved end residues are part of each CDR3.

v_gene	len	j_gene	CDR3aa
TRBV5-4	15	TRBJ1-6	CASSLEPGDNSPLHF
TRBV15	15	TRBJ2-3	CATRNRDRRTDTQYF
TRBV7-2	17	TRBJ2-1	CASSLGPGLGLYNEQFF
TRBV19	16	TRBJ2-1	CASSIGGQGWTNEQFF
TRBV11-1	18	TRBJ2-3	CASSRNRLAGGRRDTQYF
TRBV5-1	14	TRBJ1-2	CASSLEVENYGYTF
TRBV6-2/TRBV6-3	14	TRBJ2-5	CASSSGPSKETQYF
TRBV20-1	18	TRBJ2-2	CSARDLRAAIANTGELFF
TRBV12-3/TRBV12-4	15	TRBJ2-7	CASSHNRGSPYEQYF
TRBV4-2	14	TRBJ2-1	CASSQVVSYNEQFF
TRBV12-3/TRBV12-4	16	TRBJ2-3	CASRPRGLAGRATQYF
TRBV19	13	TRBJ2-1	CASSGTGYNEQFF
TRBV5-6	14	TRBJ1-2	CASSLEQGPYGYTF
TRBV4-3	20	TRBJ1-2	CASSQDRLGSLAARIYGYTF
TRBV9	15	TRBJ2-1	CASSLPPDNYNEQFF
TRBV12-3/TRBV12-4	14	TRBJ1-1	CASSLGTDDTEAFF
TRBV4-3	13	TRBJ2-7	CASSQGLAYEQYF
TRBV5-8	11	TRBJ2-7	CASSLGTIAYF
TRBV7-2	16	TRBJ1-6	CASSLTGFGYNSPLHF
TRBV18	15	TRBJ2-7	CASSPRTGASYEQYF
TRBV7-2	16	TRBJ2-7	CASSLTGQGLPYEQYF
TRBV12-3/TRBV12-4	15	TRBJ2-1	CASSGERSSYNEQFF
TRBV4-3	14	TRBJ2-7	CASSQESFPYEQYF